What follows are 31 T cell receptor beta chains derived from one specimen sequenced in a study of CD8 T cells in Susac syndrome. RNA was extracted with the RNeasy kit, and a quantity of roughly 0.5 to 1 ug was reverse transcribed using random hexamers. TCRdb called the immunoSEQ multiplex PCR reads again in MiXCR, with one record for every CDR3 protein. The sample includes some 60,000 distinct CDR3 sequences, around 90% of them seen just once. Sequences were obtained from CD8+ T cells from PBMCs. The origin of the receptors is a human donor in good health.

The gene calls are TRBV2 and TRBJ1-1, with TRBD1 matching over 8 bases. Trimming removed 6 bases from V and 5 bases from J; junction bases left unmatched: 8. Germline values: CDR1 SNHLY, CDR2 FYNNEI. CDR3 length: 14 amino acids. The CDR3 sequence: CASRGGQGWTEAFF. As DNA, the CDR3 is TGTGCCAGCAGGGGAGGACAGGGATGGACTGAAGCTTTCTTT.

The genes are TRBV12-3 or TRBV12-4 and TRBJ2-7, with D possibly TRBD2 on 6 matching bases. V was shortened by 1 base and J by 5 bases, with 12 bases between the two germline ends. The CDR3 covers 14 residues. The CDR3 spells CASSLGAGFDEQYF. In nucleotides, the CDR3 is TGTGCCAGCAGTTTAGGTGCGGGGTTCGACGAGCAGTACTTC.

V is TRBV12-5 and J is TRBJ1-1; D remains ambiguous. Trimming took 1 base from V and 7 from J, leaving 4 bases between them. The CDR3 has 11 residues. CDR1 is LGHNT and CDR2 is FRNRAP in the germline V gene. For the CDR3, the DNA is TGTGCTAGTGGTTTGGGGGTTGAAGCTTTCTTT. Encoded protein: CASGLGVEAFF. Full variable domain (outside the CDR3, taken from reference TRBV12-5 and TRBJ1-1): DARVTQTPRHKVTEMGQEVTMRCQPILGHNTVFWYRQTMMQGLELLAYFRNRAPLDDSGMPKDRFSAEMPDATLATLKIQPSEPRDSAVYFCASGLGVEAFFGQGTRLTVV.

This clonotype is a singleton in its sample. V usage is TRBV28 and J usage is TRBJ2-3; 12 nucleotides align to TRBD2. J gave up 2 bases and V 6 bases, and 9 bases lay outside the gene matches. The CDR3 is 17 residues long. Germline V CDR1 and CDR2: MDHEN, SYDVKM. CDR3 sequence: CASSTRTSGADTDTQYF. The CDR3 nucleotides are TGTGCCAGCAGCACCCGGACTAGCGGGGCAGACACAGATACGCAGTATTTT.

The chain uses TRBV6-2 or TRBV6-3 and TRBJ2-7; D not resolved. The CDR3 runs 11 residues. V shed 3 bases and J shed 5 bases, with 5 bases lying between them. Germline values: CDR1 MNHEY, CDR2 SVGEGT. The CDR3 spells CASSYYDEQYF. The CDR3 nucleotides read TGTGCCAGCAGTTATTACGACGAGCAGTACTTC.

V gene TRBV2 combines with J gene TRBJ2-1; D unresolved. The CDR3 length is 14 residues. Trimming stripped 0 bases from V and 3 bases from J, with 6 bases between. Looked up from germline, CDR1 is SNHLY and CDR2 is FYNNEI. CDR3 amino acids: CASSEAHYYNEQFF. In DNA, the CDR3 is TGTGCCAGCAGTGAAGCCCACTACTACAATGAGCAGTTCTTC.

The chain joins TRBV10-3 to TRBJ2-3; D gene ambiguous. The CDR3 consists of 15 residues. Germline V gene data show CDR1 as ENHRY and CDR2 as SYGVKD. Trimming shortened V by 0 bases and J by 0 bases, and 7 bases separated the two germline ends. The chain's CDR3 is CAISESELSTDTQYF. CDR3 nucleotides: TGTGCCATCAGTGAGTCTGAACTTAGCACAGATACGCAGTATTTT.

V is TRBV25-1 and J is TRBJ1-3; D is unresolved. Germline-derived CDR1 and CDR2 are MGHDK and SYGVNS. V lost 8 bases, J lost 8 bases, and 16 bases lay in between. The CDR3 runs 13 residues. Here the CDR3 DNA reads TGTGCCAGCGGCCCAGGTGGTGGGGACACCATATATTTT. Its protein is CASGPGGGDTIYF.

The chain couples TRBV10-2 to TRBJ2-7; no firm D call. Germline V gene lookup returns CDR1 WSHSY and CDR2 SAAADI. The CDR3 has 10 amino acids. V was cut by 3 bases and J by 3 bases, with 0 bases left in between. CDR3 sequence (DNA): TGCGCCAGCAGTGACTACGAGCAGTACTTC. Its protein is CASSDYEQYF.

V gene TRBV19 combines with J gene TRBJ2-7; D is perhaps TRBD1 (5 bases). V lost 2 bases and J lost 3, with 14 bases in between. The CDR3 is 15 residues long. Germline V CDR1 and CDR2: LNHDA, SQIVND (reference sequence). The CDR3 region is CASSISPQGSYEQYF. CDR3 in DNA: TGTGCCAGTAGTATATCTCCCCAGGGTAGCTACGAGCAGTACTTC.

J is TRBJ1-5 and V is TRBV4-3; D gene unclear. The germline V and J ends were trimmed by 0 bases and 1 base, with 13 bases remaining between them. Germline assignment: CDR1 LGHNA and CDR2 YSLEER. The CDR3 is 17 amino acids. The CDR3 protein is CASSQEVWGRSNQPQHF. The CDR3 nucleotides read TGCGCCAGCAGCCAAGAAGTCTGGGGAAGAAGCAATCAGCCCCAGCATTTT.

The chain combines TRBV5-6 with TRBJ2-7; D tentatively fits TRBD1 or TRBD2 (5 bases each). V was pared by 3 bases and J by 3 bases, with 13 bases between. CDR1 and CDR2 (germline): SGHDT, YYEEEE. The CDR3 runs 14 residues. The CDR3 protein is CASSSRGLDYEQYF. CDR3 nucleotide sequence: TGTGCCAGCAGCTCCCGGGGCCTAGACTACGAGCAGTACTTC.

The rearrangement uses TRBV6-2 or TRBV6-3 and TRBJ1-1, with D perhaps TRBD1 (5 bases). CDR3 length: 19 amino acids. Germline loops: CDR1 MNHEY, CDR2 SVGEGT. V shed 2 bases and J shed 1 base, with 23 bases lying between them. CDR3 sequence: CASSYPSTAAHTRNTEAFF. CDR3 nucleotides: TGTGCCAGCAGTTACCCTTCGACAGCCGCTCATACGAGGAACACTGAAGCTTTCTTT.

The V and J genes are TRBV27 and TRBJ2-7; the match to TRBD1 covers 9 bases. Germline CDR1 is MNHEY and CDR2 is SMNVEV (reference sequence). V shed 6 bases, J shed 4 bases, and the junction held 7 bases outside the gene matches. The CDR3 is made up of 14 amino acids. The CDR3 loop reads CASSPGTGKYEQYF. CDR3 bases: TGTGCCAGCAGCCCCGGGACAGGGAAATACGAGCAGTACTTC.

The sample holds a few counts of this clonotype. The genes are TRBV6-1 and TRBJ2-7; D might be TRBD1 (5 bases). V was cut by 6 bases and J by 0 bases, with 15 bases left in between. Germline V gene sequence: CDR1 MNHNS, CDR2 SASEGT. The CDR3 runs 15 residues. CDR3: CASRPSDSRSYEQYF. The CDR3 nucleotides are TGTGCCAGCAGGCCGTCAGACAGCCGCTCCTACGAGCAGTACTTC.

V gene TRBV27 combines with J gene TRBJ2-1, with a possible D match to TRBD1 (5 bases). The CDR3 loop spans 17 amino acids. Germline assignment: CDR1 MNHEY and CDR2 SMNVEV (reference sequence). Trimming took off 0 bases at V and 1 base at J, with 13 bases between the two ends. CDR3 DNA: TGTGCCAGCAGTTTATCGCCAGGGTTGAGTTCCTACAATGAGCAGTTCTTC. Translating it yields CASSLSPGLSSYNEQFF.

The chain uses TRBV4-3 and TRBJ1-1; D is unclear. This CDR3 region has 16 residues. Germline V gene lookup returns CDR1 LGHNA and CDR2 YSLEER. V was pared by 3 bases and J by 1 base, with 15 bases between. The CDR3 region has the DNA TGCGCCAGCAGCCACCATGTATGGAGACAGAACACTGAAGCTTTCTTT. It is translated as CASSHHVWRQNTEAFF.

The rearrangement uses TRBV30 and TRBJ1-1; D not resolved. CDR3 length: 12 amino acids. Germline CDR1 GTSNPN, CDR2 SVGIG (reference sequence). The V gene lost 0 bases and the J gene lost 4 bases, with 6 bases spanning the gap. The CDR3 bases are TGTGCCTGGAGTGTCGGGAGCACTGAAGCTTTCTTT. It is translated as CAWSVGSTEAFF.

The chain has TRBV7-9 and TRBJ2-7, with D tentatively TRBD1 (5 bases). The ends were cut back, 3 bases at V and 2 bases at J, with 11 bases in the middle. The germline V gene has CDR1 SEHNR and CDR2 FQNEAQ (reference sequence). The CDR3 is 14 amino acids. The CDR3 DNA reads as TGTGCCAGCAGCTTTCCCAGGGATACCTACGAGCAGTACTTC. Amino acids: CASSFPRDTYEQYF.

The rearrangement joins TRBV11-2 to TRBJ2-2, with D hard to call. Germline V gives CDR1 SGHAT, CDR2 FQNNGV. Trimming pared 5 bases from V and 1 base from J, leaving 11 bases between. The CDR3 loop spans 15 amino acids. The CDR3 nucleotides read TGTGCCAGCAGCCACACTTGGATGAACACCGGGGAGCTGTTTTTT. Translation: CASSHTWMNTGELFF.

The CDR3 DNA sequence: TGCGCCAGCAGCCAAGATCGGACAGTTTCCTACGAGCAGTACTTC. It is translated as CASSQDRTVSYEQYF. This chain uses TRBV4-3 with TRBJ2-7, with TRBD1 as a possible D gene (6 bases). Trimming removed 0 bases from V and 1 base from J, with 10 bases in between. Germline lookup yields CDR1 LGHNA and CDR2 YSLEER. CDR3 size: 15 residues.

The rearrangement joins TRBV27 to TRBJ2-5; a weak D match, TRBD2 (5 bases). There are 11 residues in the CDR3. Germline V gives CDR1 MNHEY, CDR2 SMNVEV (reference sequence). V shed 11 bases and J shed 5 bases, with 12 bases lying between them. The CDR3 nucleotides are TGTGCCTCCCACACGGGGGAGACCCAGTACTTC. Encoded protein: CASHTGETQYF.

This chain joins TRBV5-4 and TRBJ2-7, with a possible D match to TRBD2 (5 bases). Trimming removed 4 bases from V and 3 bases from J, with 14 bases in between. The CDR3 extends over 14 amino acids. Looked up from germline, CDR1 is SGHNT and CDR2 is YYREEE (reference sequence). The CDR3 spells CASSVDPEGYEQYF. In nucleotides, the CDR3 is TGTGCCAGCAGCGTGGACCCCGAGGGCTACGAGCAGTACTTC.

The chain has TRBV4-3 and TRBJ1-2; 7 bases are shared with TRBD1. The germline V gene encodes CDR1 LGHNA and CDR2 YSLEER. The CDR3 covers 16 residues. Trimming at V came to 0 bases and at J to 2 bases, leaving 6 bases not matched to a gene. CDR3 DNA: TGCGCCAGCAGCCAAGAGACAGGGATTACGAACTATGGCTACACCTTC. Protein sequence: CASSQETGITNYGYTF.

The chain is built from TRBV9 and TRBJ2-1; perhaps TRBD2 as D (7 bases). The CDR3 consists of 16 residues. Deletions cut 3 bases from V and 2 bases from J, with 15 bases between. CDR1 is SGDLS, CDR2 YYNGEE, per germline. The CDR3 region is CASSAPRGGAYNEQFF. The CDR3 DNA reads as TGTGCCAGCAGCGCTCCGAGGGGGGGGGCCTACAATGAGCAGTTCTTC.

The J gene is TRBJ1-2, the V gene TRBV6-4, with D unresolved. Trimming removed 0 bases from V and 7 bases from J, with 9 bases in between. From germline, CDR1 is MRHNA and CDR2 SNTAGT. The CDR3 is 13 amino acids. As DNA, the CDR3 is TGTGCCAGCAGTGACTCGATTGGCGGTGGCTACACCTTC. Translating gives CASSDSIGGGYTF.

DNA of the CDR3: TGCGCCAGCAGCTTGGAGGGGGCCTACTCTAGCACAGATACGCAGTATTTT. Amino acid sequence: CASSLEGAYSSTDTQYF. The chain combines TRBV5-1 with TRBJ2-3; 7 bases align to TRBD1. This CDR3 contains 17 residues. Germline-derived CDR1 and CDR2 are SGHRS and YFSETQ. With V trimmed by 0 bases and J by 0 bases, 7 bases remained unmatched.

The CDR3: CASSEIGDSNQPQHF. The CDR3 coding sequence is TGTGCCAGCAGTGAAATTGGAGATAGCAATCAGCCCCAGCATTTT. V is TRBV2 and J is TRBJ1-5; no clear D. V lost 2 bases and J 0 bases, leaving 8 bases between the germline ends. The CDR3 length is 15 residues. Germline CDR1 and CDR2: SNHLY and FYNNEI.

The chain recombines TRBV12-3 or TRBV12-4 with TRBJ2-5; D call uncertain. The CDR3 has 13 amino acids. V dropped 3 bases and J dropped 4 bases, with 9 bases sitting between them. This CDR3 is CASSFSQRETQYF. The CDR3 nucleotides are TGTGCCAGCAGTTTCTCCCAGCGAGAGACCCAGTACTTC.

The chain links TRBV7-3 to TRBJ1-1; no clear D. Trimming removed 1 base at V and 4 bases at J, with 19 bases between. Germline-derived CDR1 and CDR2 are SGHTA and FQGTGA. The CDR3 has 17 residues. CDR3 sequence (DNA): TGTGCCAGCAGCTTAAAGTCGGGGATGAGGGCTGCCACTGAAGCTTTCTTT. It specifies CASSLKSGMRAATEAFF.

This clonotype was found a few times. The gene calls are TRBV7-9 and TRBJ2-7; possibly TRBD2 for D (7 bases). V was shortened by 4 bases and J by 2 bases, with 12 bases between the two germline ends. Germline CDR1 is SEHNR and CDR2 is FQNEAQ (reference sequence). CDR3 length: 14 amino acids. DNA for the CDR3: TGTGCCAGCAGCTCCATAGGGGGGGCCTACGAGCAGTACTTC. Translation gives CASSSIGGAYEQYF.